Below, 9 T cell receptor beta chains from the same sample are listed, as sequenced in a study of OX40 agonist ivuxolimab in advanced cancers. Libraries were prepared through the immunoSEQ multiplex PCR assay. The table was pulled from immuneACCESS by TCRdb, which kept in-frame rearrangements only. Such tables lose some clones; where checked, under half of the loss comes from unresolved V genes, and the rest has no known cause. The sample table shows approximately 40,000 clones, and just under 90% are seen once. The top ten clones comprise around 6% of the sample. Here the sequenced sample was CD4+ or CD8+ T cells sorted from blood, taken in a trial of the OX40 agonist ivuxolimab. All receptors derive from an adult with an advanced solid tumor such as melanoma, head and neck, liver or kidney cancer.

CDR3 coding DNA: TGTGCCAGCTCTTCCCGGGCAGGGATCACAGATACGCAGTATTTT. Translated: CASSSRAGITDTQYF. V usage is TRBV18 and J usage is TRBJ2-3; D is possibly TRBD1 (5 bases). This CDR3 comprises 15 residues. From germline, CDR1 is KGHSH and CDR2 LQKENI. V was trimmed by 6 bases and J by 2 bases, leaving 15 bases between them.

The V and J genes are TRBV28 and TRBJ2-1, with TRBD2 matching 14 bases. This CDR3 is 17 amino acids long. The germline CDR1 and CDR2 sequences are MDHEN and SYDVKM. V was pared by 10 bases and J by 2 bases, with 10 bases of the junction left unmatched. CDR3 loop: CATGLAGAYGAYNEQFF. As DNA, the CDR3 is TGTGCCACGGGACTAGCGGGAGCTTACGGGGCCTACAATGAGCAGTTCTTC.

For the CDR3, the DNA is TGTGCCAGGCCGGGACCGTGGTGGGAGAGCTCCTACAATGAGCAGTTCTTC. It yields the protein CARPGPWWESSYNEQFF. The V and J genes are TRBV19 and TRBJ2-1, with D perhaps matching TRBD1 or TRBD2 (5 bases each). V was shortened by 9 bases and J by 0 bases, with 21 bases between the two germline ends. The germline CDR1 and CDR2 sequences are LNHDA and SQIVND (reference sequence). CDR3 length equals 17 residues.

This chain joins TRBV10-3 and TRBJ2-7; 12 bases are a match to TRBD2. The CDR3 runs to 15 residues. Trimming at V came to 3 bases and at J to 5 bases, leaving 5 bases not matched to a gene. Germline V gene sequence: CDR1 ENHRY, CDR2 SYGVKD. The CDR3 loop is CAISEPSGRANEQYF. In nucleotides, the CDR3 is TGTGCCATCAGTGAACCTAGCGGGAGGGCCAACGAGCAGTACTTC.

The CDR3 coding sequence is TGTGCCTGGAGTGCCCTCTTTAGCGGGAGCTCCTACAATGAGCAGTTCTTC. Amino acids: CAWSALFSGSSYNEQFF. The genes are TRBV30 and TRBJ2-1; TRBD2 matches 9 bases. Losses at the gene ends were 1 base for V and 0 bases for J; bases not matched to a gene: 7. Germline CDR1 is GTSNPN and CDR2 is SVGIG (reference sequence). The CDR3 length is 17 residues. The full variable domain, with the rest looked up from reference TRBV30 and TRBJ2-1, is SQTIHQWPATLVQPVGSPLSLECTVEGTSNPNLYWYRQAAGRGLQLLFYSVGIGQISSEVPQNLSASRPQDRQFILSSKKLLLSDSGFYLCAWSALFSGSSYNEQFFGPGTRLTVL.

The chain carries TRBV30 and TRBJ2-7; D possibly uses TRBD1 or TRBD2 (5 bases each). Germline CDR1 is GTSNPN and CDR2 is SVGIG (reference sequence). The V end was cut by 4 bases, the J end by 2 bases, with 12 bases between. This CDR3 has 13 residues. The CDR3 DNA is TGTGCCTGGATGAGGGGTCTTACCTACGAGCAGTACTTC. This encodes CAWMRGLTYEQYF.

The chain joins TRBV2 to TRBJ1-6; a possible D gene is TRBD1 (6 bases). Germline CDR1 reads SNHLY; CDR2 reads FYNNEI. The CDR3 is 15 residues long. V gave up 5 bases and J gave up 8 bases, with 16 bases separating them. The CDR3: CASSFRTASDSPLHF. The DNA of the CDR3 is TGTGCCAGCAGTTTTCGGACAGCTTCGGATTCACCCCTCCACTTT.

V usage is TRBV6-5 and J usage is TRBJ1-1; D remains ambiguous. This CDR3 contains 11 residues. Germline-derived CDR1 and CDR2 are MNHEY and SVGAGI. V was cut by 2 bases and J by 11 bases, with 9 bases left in between. CDR3 amino acids: CASSYKGIAFF. DNA for the CDR3: TGTGCCAGCAGTTACAAAGGGATCGCTTTCTTT.

This clone was detected once. CDR3 nucleotides: TGCGCCAGCAGCGAGGGACAGGTCCGTAACTATGGCTACACCTTC. Protein: CASSEGQVRNYGYTF. The chain uses TRBV5-1 and TRBJ1-2, with 8 nucleotides matching TRBD1. The CDR3 is made up of 15 amino acids. Germline trimming cut 4 bases from V and 1 base from J; bases unmatched to any gene: 6. Germline CDR1 reads SGHRS; CDR2 reads YFSETQ.